This T cell receptor (beta chain) was captured by sequencing in a study of cytomegalovirus exposure and HLA in healthy donors. This clone was picked up a small number of times. PCR involved 60 Vbeta and 13 Jbeta primers. This table comes from immunoSEQ multiplex PCR, and its TCRdb copy is limited to in-frame clones, with some not included. The table lists under 250,000 clones, about 85% of them singletons. There are 15 residues in the CDR3. The V gene end was trimmed by 8 bases and the J gene end by 0 bases; junction bases not matched to a gene: 11. Germline V gene lookup returns CDR1 SQVTM and CDR2 ANQGSEA.

The sample consisted of PBMCs. V gene TRBV29-1 combines with J gene TRBJ1-1; TRBD1 matches 8 bases. The sequence was collected from a woman in her fifties or sixties in good health and CMV-seropositive. Written as DNA, the CDR3 is TGCAGCTCTAGGGGAAGACAGGGGTTGAACACTGAAGCTTTCTTT. It codes for CSSRGRQGLNTEAFF.